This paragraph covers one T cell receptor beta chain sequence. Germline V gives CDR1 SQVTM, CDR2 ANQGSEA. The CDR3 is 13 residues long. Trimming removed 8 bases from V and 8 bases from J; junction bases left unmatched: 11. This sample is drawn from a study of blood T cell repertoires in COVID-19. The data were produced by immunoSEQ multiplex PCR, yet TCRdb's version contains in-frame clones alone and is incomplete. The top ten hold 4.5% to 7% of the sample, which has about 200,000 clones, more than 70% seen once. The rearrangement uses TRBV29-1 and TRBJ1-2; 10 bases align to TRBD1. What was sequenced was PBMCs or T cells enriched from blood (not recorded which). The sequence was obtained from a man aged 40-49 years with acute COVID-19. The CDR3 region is CSSNDRGLRGYTF. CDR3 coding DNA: TGCAGCTCTAACGACAGGGGGCTTCGGGGCTACACCTTC.